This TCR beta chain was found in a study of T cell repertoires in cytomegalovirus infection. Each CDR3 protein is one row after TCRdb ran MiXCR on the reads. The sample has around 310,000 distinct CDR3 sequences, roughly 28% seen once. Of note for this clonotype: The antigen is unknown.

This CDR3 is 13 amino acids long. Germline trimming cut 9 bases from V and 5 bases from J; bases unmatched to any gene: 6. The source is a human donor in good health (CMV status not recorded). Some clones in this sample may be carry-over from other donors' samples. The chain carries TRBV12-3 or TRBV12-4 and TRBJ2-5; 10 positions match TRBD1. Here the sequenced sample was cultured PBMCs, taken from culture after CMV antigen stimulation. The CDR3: CASLPGQGETQYF. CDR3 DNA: TGTGCCAGTCTCCCGGGACAGGGGGAGACCCAGTACTTC.